This TCR beta chain stems from a study of PD-1 blockade in classical Hodgkin lymphoma. Stated time point: cycle 4 day 1 (C4D1), after less than 7 weeks of nivolumab. All trial patients relapsed after autologous stem cell transplantation. Purified CD4+ T cells were obtained from thawed PBMCs through magnetic negative selection. The method was immunoSEQ multiplex PCR; TCRdb's version includes in-frame clones alone and lacks a portion of them. Among tens of thousands of clones listed, around 80% were seen once. CDR1 and CDR2 (germline): GTSNPN, SVGIG (reference sequence). The CDR3 sequence is 15 residues long. The ends lost 3 bases at V and 0 bases at J; junction bases unmatched: 7.

The rearrangement joins TRBV30 to TRBJ2-7; 8 bases map to TRBD1. The sequence derives from a human donor with classical Hodgkin lymphoma. Sequences were derived from CD4+ T cells from blood, sampled before the fourth cycle of nivolumab. CDR3 nucleotide sequence: TGTGCCTGGAGAAAGTACAGGGGGAACTCCTACGAGCAGTACTTC. It specifies CAWRKYRGNSYEQYF.